Sequencing of this T cell receptor (beta chain) was carried out in a study of OX40 agonist ivuxolimab in advanced cancers. The assay was immunoSEQ multiplex PCR, and TCRdb's table has in-frame clones only and misses some. The table records tens of thousands of clones, around 93% of them present only once. Germline lookup yields CDR1 SGHAT and CDR2 FQNNGV. J gave up 5 bases and V 4 bases, and 6 bases lay outside the gene matches. The CDR3 extends over 15 amino acids. The V call is TRBV11-2, the J call TRBJ2-7; 12 bases map to TRBD2. Sequenced material: CD4+ or CD8+ T cells sorted from blood, taken in a trial of the OX40 agonist ivuxolimab. The sequence came from an adult with an advanced solid tumor such as melanoma, head and neck, liver or kidney cancer. DNA of the CDR3: TGTGCCAGCAGCTCCCAGACTAGCGGGAGCCACGAGCAGTACTTC. It translates to CASSSQTSGSHEQYF.